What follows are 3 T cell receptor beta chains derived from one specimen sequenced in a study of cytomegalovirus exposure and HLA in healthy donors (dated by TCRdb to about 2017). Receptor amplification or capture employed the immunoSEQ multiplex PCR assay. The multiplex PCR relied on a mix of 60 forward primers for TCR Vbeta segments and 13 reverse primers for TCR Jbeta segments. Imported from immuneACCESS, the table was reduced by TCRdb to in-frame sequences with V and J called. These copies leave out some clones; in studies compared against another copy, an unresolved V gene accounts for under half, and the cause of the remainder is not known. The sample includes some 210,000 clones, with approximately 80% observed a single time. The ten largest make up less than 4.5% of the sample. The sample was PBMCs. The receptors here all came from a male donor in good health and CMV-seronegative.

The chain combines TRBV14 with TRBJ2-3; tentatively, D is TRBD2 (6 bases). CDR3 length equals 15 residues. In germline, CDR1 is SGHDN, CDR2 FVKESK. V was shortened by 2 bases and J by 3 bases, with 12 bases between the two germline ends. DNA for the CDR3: TGTGCCAGCAGCCAAATCGGAGGGGAGACAGATACGCAGTATTTT. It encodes CASSQIGGETDTQYF.

The CDR3 DNA sequence: TGTGCCAGCAGCATCCGGCCCTCGGCGGGCACTGAAGCTTTCTTT. As protein: CASSIRPSAGTEAFF. The chain is built from TRBV2 and TRBJ1-1; no firm D call. This CDR3 comprises 15 residues. V lost 6 bases and J 4 bases, leaving 18 bases between the germline ends. The V gene's germline CDR1 is SNHLY and CDR2 FYNNEI.

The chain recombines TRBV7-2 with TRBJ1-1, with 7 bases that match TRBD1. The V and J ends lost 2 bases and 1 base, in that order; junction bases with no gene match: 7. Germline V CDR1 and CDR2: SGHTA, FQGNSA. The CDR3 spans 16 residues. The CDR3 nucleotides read TGTGCCAGCAGCTTACAGACAGGGCGGGGGAACACTGAAGCTTTCTTT. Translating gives CASSLQTGRGNTEAFF.